This T cell receptor beta chain was recovered during a study of blood T cell repertoires in COVID-19 (dated by TCRdb to 2019 to 2021). With respect to the entire study: Samples covering the acute and convalescent phases of COVID-19 were provided by collaborators in the United States, Italy and Spain. Samples came from the ongoing ImmuneRACE study (first 160 participants) plus 1,254 subjects from 6 global collaborators. The repertoires were released in a freely available public database intended as a resource for research on the immune response to SARS-CoV-2. Subjects who had been exposed to COVID-19, were actively infected with it, or had recovered from it provided the deeply sampled blood TCRbeta repertoires that made up the dataset. The prospective study material was composed of cDNA or gDNA derived from T cells, B-cell-depleted T cells, or PBMCs. HLA class I and class II types, where available, came from metadata supplied by the sample provider rather than from assay-based typing. Sample metadata almost always included a de-identified subject ID, COVID-19 status, age in years and sex.

TCRbeta CDR3 regions were amplified from genomic DNA using the immunoSEQ Assay, a bias-controlled multiplex PCR. As for the authors' bioinformatics: The number of nucleated cells in each sample was estimated by amplification of reference gene primers within the assay. Sequence reads were collapsed and filtered to measure the absolute abundance of every unique TCRbeta CDR3 rearrangement. For each sample, productive Simpson clonality was calculated as the square root of Simpson's diversity index over productive rearrangements. Drawn from immuneACCESS, this table holds only the in-frame rearrangements with V and J called that TCRdb kept. Clones are partly lost; checked studies trace under half to an unresolved V gene and leave the rest unexplained. V, J and clone size are those of that table, while D and trimming were read from the DNA. This sample is represented by roughly 280,000 clones; 80% to 90% of them were singletons. The biggest ten clones account for about 2.2% of the sample.

Summary of the overall study and its limitations: The quantity of clinical and demographic metadata differed by source and by participant and was supplied without curation.

Participants in the prospective study were aged 18 to 89 years, lived in 20 to 25 United States geographic areas, and enrolled through a virtual design. Cohort assignment in the prospective study relied on participant-reported clinical history from a screening survey and a study questionnaire. Recovered participants in ImmuneRACE Cohort 3 were defined by two consecutive negative NP/OP PCR tests, clearance by a healthcare professional, or resolution of symptoms. In the prospective study, mobile phlebotomists collected whole blood, serum and a nasopharyngeal or oropharyngeal swab from each participant. Prospective study participants could optionally give additional blood draws and questionnaires over an approximately two-month period. Blood samples from the prospective study were shipped frozen or at room temperature prior to DNA extraction. This clone appeared a few times. It has no known antigen specificity. There are no base qualities to consult, and no much larger clone falls within one base.

Trimming removed 0 bases from V and 0 bases from J; the gene matches leave 9 bases unexplained. There are 19 amino acids in the CDR3, from cysteine to phenylalanine inclusive. Of all the DNA, just the CDR3 is kept, 57 bases in frame from base 1. The CDR1 and CDR2 encoded by the germline V gene are LGHNA and YNFKEQ. The receptor was isolated from a woman aged 18-29 years who had recovered from COVID-19. Sequenced sample: PBMCs or T cells enriched from blood (not recorded which). The rearrangement joined TRBV4-2 to TRBJ2-1; TRBD2 matches 9 bases in the middle. The bases read TGTGCCAGCAGCCAAGATGGTAGCGGGGGACCGAGCTCCTACAATGAGCAGTTCTTC. This sequence encodes CASSQDGSGGPSSYNEQFF.